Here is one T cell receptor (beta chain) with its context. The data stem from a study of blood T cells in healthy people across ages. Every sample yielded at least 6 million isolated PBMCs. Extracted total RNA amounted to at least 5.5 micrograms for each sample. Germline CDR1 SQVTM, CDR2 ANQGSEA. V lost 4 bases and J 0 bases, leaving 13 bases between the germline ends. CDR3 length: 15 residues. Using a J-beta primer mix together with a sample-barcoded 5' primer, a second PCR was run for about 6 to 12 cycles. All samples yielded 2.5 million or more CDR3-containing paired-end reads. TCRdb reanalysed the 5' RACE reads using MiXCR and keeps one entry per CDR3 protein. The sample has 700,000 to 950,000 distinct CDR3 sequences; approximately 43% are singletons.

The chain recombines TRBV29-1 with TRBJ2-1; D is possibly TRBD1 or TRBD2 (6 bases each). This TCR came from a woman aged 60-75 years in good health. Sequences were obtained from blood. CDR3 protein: CSVGRGANSYNEQFF. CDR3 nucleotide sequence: TGCAGCGTTGGGAGGGGGGCCAACTCCTACAATGAGCAGTTCTTC.